The T cell receptor (beta chain) under discussion was sequenced for a study of beta chain features in type 1 diabetes (dated by TCRdb to 2017 to 2018). At the level of the whole study: Mean age, gender distribution, total cell number and subset yield were not different between patients and healthy donors. Across all samples, fewer than 130 million sorted cells were examined, and cell number per subset correlated strongly with RNA yield. In the study, TCRB repertoires of sorted circulating CD4+ T cell subsets from recently diagnosed type 1 diabetes patients were compared with those of matched healthy donors. Regulatory and stem cell-like memory subsets were isolated from only 8 patients and roughly eight healthy donors, whereas naive and central memory subsets came from all 28 donors.

What the authors observed across the whole study: HLA sub-analyses involved small numbers of individuals, so any influence of HLA type on TCRB rearrangement remained unresolved. PCR may preferentially amplify shorter templates, but because patient and control samples were amplified and corrected together, any resulting skew would affect both groups equally. Sequencing cDNA rather than genomic DNA could over-represent highly expressing activated cells, although activation and CD3 levels did not differ between groups. At VDJ recombination sites, type 1 diabetes patients had fewer insertions and more deleted nucleotides, which implies abnormalities in thymic rearrangement. Type 1 diabetes patients showed a moderate but significant shortening of TCRB CDR3 length in all four CD4+ subsets. Naive, central memory and regulatory TCRB repertoires appeared to be more similar among patients than among healthy donors.

From each donor, a single peripheral blood sample of about 116 mL on average was drawn into heparinised tubes. A BD FACSAria II was used to sort naive, central memory, regulatory and stem cell-like memory CD4+ T cells with a panel that included CD45RO, CCR7, CD25, CD127, CD95 and CD27. Every sorted population had a purity above 95%. PBMCs were isolated immediately by Lymphoprep density gradient centrifugation and stained directly without culture. Samples were stained and sorted in pairs, with one healthy donor and one patient per experiment, so that batch effects were minimized. As to this clone: What antigen it recognizes has not been identified. Qualities for individual bases were not recorded, and no much larger clone is one base off.

The entire amount of isolated RNA was reverse transcribed using the High Capacity cDNA Reverse Transcription Kit, so the sequenced TCRB transcripts were expressed ones. Deep immunoSEQ sequencing was performed on naive, central memory and regulatory T cell samples, with an average of approximately 3.9 million total reads per sample. Sorted cells were lysed in RLT buffer and RNA was extracted with DNase-treated RNeasy Micro or Mini kits, depending on cell number. To prevent cross-contamination, each cell subset was processed individually, whereas patient and healthy donor samples were processed jointly. TCRB sequences were amplified from cDNA with the immunoSEQ multiplex PCR, producing 87-bp fragments spanning the CDR3 region. Sequencing of the amplicons was done on the Illumina HiSeq platform. Under the source paper's analysis protocol: PCR bias was computationally corrected using synthetic template baselines, reads within Hamming distance 2 were collapsed, and singletons that could not be merged were discarded. Reads were aligned to IMGT to assign V, D and J genes, CDR3 length, and insertions or deletions at six rearrangement sites. Within each subset, clonotype counts were normalized to sorted cell number, and only after that were true diversity and Gini coefficients computed with the tcR R package. Repertoire sharing was quantified using the overlap coefficient calculated on TCRB nucleotide sequences. As a proxy for the pre-selection repertoire, out-of-frame TCRB sequences from naive cells were analyzed. TCRdb obtained this table from immuneACCESS and retained in-frame rearrangements with V and J assigned. These tables miss some clones; where compared with another copy, unresolved V genes account for less than half of the shortfall, and the remainder is unexplained. The DNA gave D and trimming, while V, J and clone size come from that table. The sample table lists a few hundred thousand clones, 15% of them with a count of one. The top ten hold around 0.015% of the sample.

V and J are truncated by 4 bases and 2 bases respectively, leaving an intervening sequence of 13 bases. The CDR3 measures 14 amino acids from cysteine to phenylalanine. Only the CDR3 region is kept as DNA, spanning 42 bases read in frame from base 1. CDR1 and CDR2, per the germline V gene, are SQVTM and ANQGSEA. The V gene is TRBV29-1 and the J gene is TRBJ2-3; perhaps TRBD2 is the D gene, with 6 bases matching. Sequencing used naive CD4+ T cells from blood. The sample's cell subset or site, from its label and the paper: true naive CD4+ T cells. The TCR originated in a man aged 18 to 30 with type 1 diabetes. In nucleotides, the sequence is TGCAGCGTTGGAGCAGGGACTTACACAGATACGCAGTATTTT. Translated, it gives CSVGAGTYTDTQYF.